Shown below are 9 T cell receptor beta chains from a single sample sequenced in a study of cytomegalovirus exposure and HLA in healthy donors. The PCR employed 60 Vbeta primers together with 13 Jbeta primers. Using immunoSEQ multiplex PCR, the repertoire was profiled, and TCRdb retains in-frame clones only, with some absent. The profile covers hundreds of thousands of clones, with 85% to 90% appearing a single time and roughly 2% taken by the ten largest. The sequenced material came from PBMCs. Receptors were obtained from a woman younger than 35 in good health and CMV-seronegative.

The genes are TRBV10-3 and TRBJ2-1; 7 bases fit TRBD1. CDR3 size: 13 residues. V gave up 0 bases and J gave up 8 bases; unmatched junction bases: 1. The V gene's germline CDR1 is ENHRY and CDR2 SYGVKD. This chain's CDR3 is CAISESRGHEQFF. The DNA for the CDR3 is TGTGCCATCAGTGAGTCGAGGGGGCATGAGCAGTTCTTC.

This CDR3 reads CASSQVERSSYEQYF. In DNA, the CDR3 is TGCGCCAGCAGCCAAGTCGAAAGGAGCTCCTACGAGCAGTACTTC. The chain links TRBV4-1 to TRBJ2-7, with D unresolved. V was cut by 1 base and J by 0 bases, with 10 bases left in between. The CDR3 runs 15 residues. Germline V gene lookup returns CDR1 MGHRA and CDR2 YSYEKL.

The CDR3 DNA reads TGCAGCGTATCGAGACAGGGGGCAGATACGCAGTATTTT. It is translated as CSVSRQGADTQYF. The V gene is TRBV29-1, the J gene TRBJ2-3, with 9 nucleotides matching TRBD1. Looked up from germline, CDR1 is SQVTM and CDR2 is ANQGSEA. This CDR3 region has 13 residues. After removal of 6 bases from V and 4 bases from J, the junction contained 5 bases not matched to a gene.

This clone was observed once. The chain has TRBV6-5 and TRBJ1-2; possibly TRBD1 for D (6 bases). CDR1 MNHEY and CDR2 SVGAGI come from the germline V gene. The CDR3 covers 11 residues. Trimming left V 10 bases short and J 14 bases short, with 20 bases between. The CDR3 loop is CAMGRQDPATF. The CDR3, as DNA: TGTGCCATGGGGAGACAGGACCCAGCTACCTTC.

This clone was seen once. The chain is built from TRBV4-1 and TRBJ2-5; 10 bases fit TRBD2. Germline V gene data show CDR1 as MGHRA and CDR2 as YSYEKL. Losses at the gene ends were 4 bases for V and 3 bases for J; bases not matched to a gene: 11. This CDR3 comprises 17 residues. CDR3 region: CASSPRTSGLFKETQYF. CDR3 coding DNA: TGCGCCAGCAGCCCCCGGACTAGCGGCTTATTTAAAGAGACCCAGTACTTC.

The J gene is TRBJ1-1, the V gene TRBV28; D perhaps matches TRBD1 (5 bases). Trimming shortened V by 2 bases and J by 7 bases, and 17 bases separated the two germline ends. CDR1 is MDHEN, CDR2 SYDVKM, per germline. The CDR3 consists of 15 residues. Here the CDR3 reads CASSLGPLGTLEAFF. DNA for the CDR3: TGTGCCAGCAGTTTAGGGCCCCTAGGGACTCTTGAAGCTTTCTTT.

Details on this clone: The same CDR3 also results from other DNA sequences found in this sample. The chain links TRBV5-1 to TRBJ2-1; maybe TRBD2 (7 bases). The CDR3 runs 15 residues. Per the germline V gene, CDR1 is SGHRS and CDR2 is YFSETQ. The V gene lost 1 base and the J gene lost 4 bases, with 12 bases spanning the gap. CDR3 amino acids: CASSLLAGAYNEQFF. The CDR3 nucleotides are TGCGCCAGCAGCTTGCTGGCGGGGGCTTACAATGAGCAGTTCTTC.

This clone was seen just once. The chain carries TRBV6-6 and TRBJ2-2; D is perhaps TRBD2 (5 bases). The CDR3 contains 14 residues. Per the germline V gene, CDR1 is MNHNY and CDR2 is SVGAGI (reference sequence). Trimming shortened V by 5 bases and J by 7 bases, and 14 bases separated the two germline ends. The CDR3 here is CASSPELSGGELFF. The CDR3 DNA is TGTGCCAGCAGTCCGGAGTTGAGCGGCGGGGAGCTGTTTTTT.

The sample holds a few counts of this clone. This chain uses TRBV9 with TRBJ2-7; 9 nucleotides line up with TRBD1. This CDR3 is 16 amino acids long. Germline trimming cut 3 bases from V and 0 bases from J; bases unmatched to any gene: 7. The V gene's germline CDR1 is SGDLS and CDR2 YYNGEE. CDR3 sequence reads: CASSAAGTGSSYEQYF. The CDR3 DNA sequence: TGTGCCAGCAGCGCAGCCGGGACAGGGAGCTCCTACGAGCAGTACTTC.